Following are 12 T cell receptor beta chains from one sample sequenced in a study of blood T cells in healthy people across ages. Alongside a J-beta primer mix, a sample-barcoded 5' primer served in a second PCR lasting about 7 to 11 cycles. TCRdb redid the calling of the 5' RACE reads with MiXCR, one entry per CDR3 protein. The top ten clones hold 20% to 25% of a sample with almost 800,000 distinct CDR3 sequences, 55% to 75% of them seen once. Input material: blood. Every receptor here comes from a man aged 25 to 40 in good health.

This chain joins TRBV20-1 and TRBJ2-4; TRBD2 matches at 7 bases. The trim removed 3 bases at V and 0 bases at J, leaving 5 bases unmatched. CDR1 and CDR2 (germline): DFQATT, SNEGSKA (reference sequence). The CDR3 is 15 residues long. The CDR3 nucleotides are TGCAGTGCTAGGGGCGGGGGTCTAGCCAAAAACATTCAGTACTTC. Protein sequence: CSARGGGLAKNIQYF.

This clonotype was found a few times. This sequence joins TRBV9 and TRBJ2-1; 10 nucleotides agree with TRBD2. Germline-derived CDR1 and CDR2 are SGDLS and YYNGEE. The CDR3 length is 15 residues. J lost 9 bases, V lost 0 bases, and 6 bases had no gene match. Written as DNA, the CDR3 is TGTGCCAGCAGCGTAGGAGCGGGAGGGAACAGTGAGCAGTTCTTC. Residues: CASSVGAGGNSEQFF.

This clonotype was recorded a few times. This sequence joins TRBV27 and TRBJ2-5; 10 positions match TRBD1. The CDR3 is 16 residues long. With V trimmed by 0 bases and J by 4 bases, 5 bases remained unmatched. CDR1 is MNHEY, CDR2 SMNVEV, per germline (reference sequence). The CDR3 sequence is CASSLSGTGDIETQYF. The CDR3 DNA sequence: TGTGCCAGCAGTTTATCCGGGACAGGGGACATAGAGACCCAGTACTTC.

This chain uses TRBV28 with TRBJ2-5, with D perhaps matching TRBD2 (7 bases). The J call could be wrong; TRBJ2-7 is a better fit for the DNA end. The CDR3 has 13 amino acids. From germline, CDR1 is MDHEN and CDR2 SYDVKM. The CDR3 is CASSHRGGDEQYF. CDR3 DNA sequence: TGTGCCAGCAGCCACCGAGGGGGGGACGAGCAGTACTTC.

The gene calls are TRBV9 and TRBJ1-5; D unclear. Germline V gives CDR1 SGDLS, CDR2 YYNGEE. The germline V and J ends were trimmed by 0 bases and 4 bases, with 8 bases remaining between them. This CDR3 is built from 14 residues. In DNA form, the CDR3 reads TGTGCCAGCAGCGTAGGTTCCCGAAATCAGCCCCAGCATTTT. It translates to CASSVGSRNQPQHF.

The V call is TRBV20-1, the J call TRBJ2-5; 9 positions agree with TRBD2. Unmatched junction bases numbered 10, after V lost 6 bases and J lost 5 bases. Germline lookup yields CDR1 DFQATT and CDR2 SNEGSKA (reference sequence). The CDR3 contains 14 residues. CDR3 nucleotide sequence: TGCAGTGCCGTACCGGGACTAGCAACGGAGACCCAGTACTTC. This translates into CSAVPGLATETQYF.

This clonotype was recorded only once. At one end the junction does not follow the germline gene, possibly because of a read error. This chain joins TRBV5-1 and TRBJ2-5; D is possibly TRBD1 (6 bases). Germline values: CDR1 SGHRS, CDR2 YFSETQ. The CDR3 consists of 13 residues. CDR3 nucleotide sequence: TGCGTCAGCAGCTTTATGTCTACGGACAGTGGGTACTTC. It specifies CVSSFMSTDSGYF.

The chain joins TRBV12-3 or TRBV12-4 to TRBJ2-1, with 7 bases aligning to TRBD1. There are 15 residues in the CDR3. J gave up 9 bases and V 3 bases, and 11 bases lay outside the gene matches. The CDR3 bases are TGTGCCAGCAGTTTTTTAGGGCTAGCAGGGGGTGAGCAGTTCTTC. The encoded protein is CASSFLGLAGGEQFF.

This chain connects TRBV9 to TRBJ2-5; tentative D call: TRBD1 (5 bases). The J call may be faulty, since TRBJ2-7 better matches the DNA end. There are 13 residues in the CDR3. Germline CDR1 SGDLS, CDR2 YYNGEE. CDR3 loop: CASSVAVTDEQYF. CDR3 nucleotides: TGTGCCAGCAGCGTAGCCGTGACAGACGAGCAGTACTTC.

This clonotype was picked up a small number of times. The V call is TRBV6-1, the J call TRBJ2-4, with 8 nucleotides matching TRBD1. The J call is doubtful: the DNA matches TRBJ2-7 better. The CDR3 sequence is 15 residues long. Germline loops: CDR1 MNHNS, CDR2 SASEGT. CDR3 bases: TGTGCCAGCAGTGAAATTCCAGGGGGCATTGACGAGCAGTACTTC. Residues: CASSEIPGGIDEQYF.

The chain combines TRBV5-1 with TRBJ1-4, with no clear D. Germline CDR1 reads SGHRS; CDR2 reads YFSETQ. V was trimmed by 4 bases and J by 5 bases, leaving 15 bases between them. The CDR3 contains 15 residues. The CDR3 sequence is CASSLLRTFNEKLFF. The CDR3 nucleotides are TGCGCCAGCAGCCTCCTGAGGACCTTCAATGAAAAACTGTTTTTT.

This clonotype showed up just once. This chain connects TRBV20-1 to TRBJ1-6; TRBD1 agrees at 7 bases. The germline V gene has CDR1 DFQATT and CDR2 SNEGSKA (reference sequence). V dropped 0 bases and J dropped 9; count of bases not matched to a gene: 11. The CDR3 spans 16 residues. The CDR3 DNA is TGCAGTGCTAGAGATCTTCCCCCTCAGGGGGGTTCACCCCTCCACTTT. Translation gives CSARDLPPQGGSPLHF.